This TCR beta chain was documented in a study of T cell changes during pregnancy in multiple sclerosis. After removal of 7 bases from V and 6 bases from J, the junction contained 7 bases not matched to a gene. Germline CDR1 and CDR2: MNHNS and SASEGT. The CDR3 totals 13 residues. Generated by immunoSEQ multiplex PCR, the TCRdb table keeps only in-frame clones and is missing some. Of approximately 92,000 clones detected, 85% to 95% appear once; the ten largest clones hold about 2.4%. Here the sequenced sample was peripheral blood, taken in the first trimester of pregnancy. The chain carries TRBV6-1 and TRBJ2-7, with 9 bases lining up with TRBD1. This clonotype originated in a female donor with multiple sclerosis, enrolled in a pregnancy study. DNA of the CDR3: TGTGCCAGCAACCACGGACAGGGGAGCGAGCAGTACTTC. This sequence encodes CASNHGQGSEQYF.